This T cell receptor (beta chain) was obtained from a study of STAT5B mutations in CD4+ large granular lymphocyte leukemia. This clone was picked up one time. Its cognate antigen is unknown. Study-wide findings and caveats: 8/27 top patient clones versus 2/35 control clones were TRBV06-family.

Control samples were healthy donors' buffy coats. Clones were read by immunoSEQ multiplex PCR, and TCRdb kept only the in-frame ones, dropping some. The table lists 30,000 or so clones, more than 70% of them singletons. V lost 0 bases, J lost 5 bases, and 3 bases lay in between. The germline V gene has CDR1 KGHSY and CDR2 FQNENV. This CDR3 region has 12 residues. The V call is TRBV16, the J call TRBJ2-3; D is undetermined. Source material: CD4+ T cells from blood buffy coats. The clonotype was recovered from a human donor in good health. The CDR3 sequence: CASSQSKDTQYF. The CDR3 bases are TGTGCCAGCAGCCAATCGAAAGATACGCAGTATTTT.